The 26 T cell receptor beta chains listed next were all sequenced from one sample in a study of regulatory T cells in long-lasting Graves disease. Combining iRepertoire HTBI primers with Arm-PCR of CDR3 regions, the authors built TCR beta libraries. Each CDR3 protein gets one entry after TCRdb re-called the multiplex PCR reads with MiXCR. The table has about 560,000 distinct CDR3 sequences, about 15% seen once. The sample's time point: newly diagnosed GD, antithyroid drugs for less than 3 months. PBMC RNA served as the TCR library source. The same data also went into a second study, on T cells in Graves' hyperthyroidism and ophthalmopathy.

Sample: peripheral blood mononuclear cells (PBMCs), taken at new diagnosis, from a patient treated with antithyroid drugs. The receptor source for this set is a man between 18 and 35 years old with Graves disease.

The chain has TRBV10-3 and TRBJ2-2, with 11 bases aligning to TRBD2. CDR1 is ENHRY and CDR2 is SYGVKD in the germline V gene. V dropped 7 bases and J dropped 1; count of bases not matched to a gene: 5. The CDR3 is made up of 16 amino acids. CDR3 loop: CAIKGGTSGNTGELFF. The CDR3 bases are TGTGCCATCAAGGGGGGGACTAGCGGGAACACCGGGGAGCTGTTTTTT.

A few counts support this clonotype. The chain uses TRBV27 and TRBJ2-1; D possibly corresponds to TRBD2 (6 bases). The CDR3 has 14 residues. Germline V CDR1 and CDR2: MNHEY, SMNVEV (reference sequence). V lost 10 bases and J 0 bases, leaving 13 bases between the germline ends. CDR3 amino acids: CATISGDSYNEQFF. In nucleotides, the CDR3 is TGTGCCACCATTAGCGGAGACTCCTACAATGAGCAGTTCTTC.

A word on this clonotype: Just one base apart from a much larger clone, this may be a read error. The J gene is TRBJ2-7, the V gene TRBV7-9; D gene unclear. The CDR3 loop spans 17 amino acids. Deletions cut 5 bases from V and 4 bases from J, with 24 bases between. Per the germline V gene, CDR1 is SEHNR and CDR2 is FQNEAQ (reference sequence). The DNA of the CDR3 is TGTGCCAGCAGCGAAGACCAGGCTCGGATCTCCCTTTACGAGCAGTACTTC. This gives the protein CASSEDQARISLYEQYF.

The chain joins TRBV7-3 to TRBJ2-1; 10 bases align to TRBD2. The junction had 5 bases not matched to a gene; V was cut back by 5 bases and J by 4 bases. CDR3 length: 15 residues. From germline, CDR1 is SGHTA and CDR2 FQGTGA. CDR3 sequence reads: CASSLELAGYNEQFF. The DNA of the CDR3 is TGTGCCAGCAGCCTCGAACTAGCGGGATACAATGAGCAGTTCTTC.

This clonotype was observed many times. J is TRBJ2-3 and V is TRBV12-3 or TRBV12-4; TRBD1 aligns across 8 bases. CDR3 size: 16 residues. After removal of 6 bases from V and 2 bases from J, the junction contained 10 bases not matched to a gene. The CDR3, as DNA: TGTGCCAGCAGCCCCGGACAGGGAGTGTTCACAGATACGCAGTATTTT. Protein: CASSPGQGVFTDTQYF.

The chain has TRBV6-1 and TRBJ2-3; D may be TRBD1 (7 bases). The CDR3 runs 14 residues. V was shortened by 7 bases and J by 3 bases, with 14 bases between the two germline ends. CDR1 and CDR2 (germline): MNHNS, SASEGT. The CDR3 region is CASTGGLGTDTQYF. The CDR3, as DNA: TGTGCCAGCACAGGGGGGCTAGGAACAGATACGCAGTATTTT.

This clonotype was detected ten times or more. The chain is built from TRBV27 and TRBJ2-7; weak D call: TRBD1 (6 bases). Per germline, CDR1 MNHEY and CDR2 SMNVEV (reference sequence). V shed 2 bases and J shed 9 bases, with 14 bases lying between them. The CDR3 is 13 residues long. CDR3 bases: TGTGCCAGCAGTTTAGGGGGCTTGAAGGTGCAGTACTTC. Translated: CASSLGGLKVQYF.

The chain combines TRBV20-1 with TRBJ1-1; 10 bases are a match to TRBD1. V was clipped by 3 bases and J by 6 bases; unmatched bases: 7. This CDR3 has 14 amino acids. CDR1 and CDR2 (germline): DFQATT, SNEGSKA (reference sequence). CDR3 amino acids: CSASLTGGGAEAFF. CDR3 nucleotide sequence: TGCAGTGCTAGTCTGACAGGGGGCGGAGCTGAAGCTTTCTTT.

The chain joins TRBV18 to TRBJ2-3; D might be TRBD1 (6 bases). The germline V gene encodes CDR1 KGHSH and CDR2 LQKENI. Trimming shortened V by 2 bases and J by 4 bases, and 7 bases separated the two germline ends. This CDR3 region has 13 residues. The CDR3 region has the DNA TGTGCCAGCTCACCATCAGGGGCAGATACGCAGTATTTT. As protein: CASSPSGADTQYF.

This clonotype was recorded at least ten times. The J gene is TRBJ2-5, the V gene TRBV27; 10 positions agree with TRBD2. Trimming cost V 3 bases and J 0 bases; bases outside gene matches: 7. This CDR3 is 17 amino acids long. Germline values: CDR1 MNHEY, CDR2 SMNVEV (reference sequence). This chain's CDR3 is CASSFPDSGRYQETQYF. The CDR3 nucleotides read TGTGCCAGCAGTTTTCCTGATAGCGGGAGGTACCAAGAGACCCAGTACTTC.

This clonotype was recorded at least ten times. The V call is TRBV18, the J call TRBJ1-1; weak D call: TRBD1 (5 bases). The V gene's germline CDR1 is KGHSH and CDR2 LQKENI. This CDR3 region has 14 residues. V gave up 0 bases and J gave up 6 bases, with 11 bases separating them. CDR3 bases: TGTGCCAGCTCACCACCGTCAGGGTCGTCTGAAGCTTTCTTT. This gives the protein CASSPPSGSSEAFF.

This clonotype was detected ten times or more. V and J are TRBV7-3 and TRBJ2-1, with a tentative D call TRBD2 (6 bases). The CDR3 is 14 residues long. Germline-derived CDR1 and CDR2 are SGHTA and FQGTGA. V lost 3 bases and J lost 3, with 9 bases in between. CDR3 DNA sequence: TGTGCCAGCAGCTTTAGCGGCTTCTACAATGAGCAGTTCTTC. This translates into CASSFSGFYNEQFF.

There are a few counts of this clonotype. The chain has TRBV5-1 and TRBJ2-7; perhaps D is TRBD1 or TRBD2 (6 bases each). V was trimmed by 0 bases and J by 6 bases, leaving 16 bases between them. CDR1 and CDR2 (germline): SGHRS, YFSETQ. This CDR3 is built from 15 residues. For the CDR3, the DNA is TGCGCCAGCAGCTTGGGGCCCTTAGGGGGGCGCGAGCAGTACTTC. Protein product: CASSLGPLGGREQYF.

The chain employs TRBV4-1 and TRBJ1-2, with 7 bases identical to TRBD1. This CDR3 spans 16 amino acids. Trimming cost V 0 bases and J 8 bases; bases outside gene matches: 12. The germline V gene has CDR1 MGHRA and CDR2 YSYEKL. The CDR3 spells CASSQDLRLTGKGYTF. CDR3 coding DNA: TGCGCCAGCAGCCAAGATCTCCGCTTGACAGGGAAGGGCTACACCTTC.

Ten or more counts support this clonotype. J is TRBJ2-7 and V is TRBV12-3 or TRBV12-4; D might be TRBD2 (6 bases). CDR3 length equals 12 residues. The V and J ends lost 6 bases and 3 bases respectively, with 9 bases between them. CDR3 sequence reads: CASRAGFYEQYF. As DNA, the CDR3 is TGTGCCAGCAGAGCGGGCTTCTACGAGCAGTACTTC.

This clonotype was detected many times. The V gene is TRBV28, the J gene TRBJ2-2; tentatively, D is TRBD1 or TRBD2 (6 bases each). Trimming removed 2 bases from V and 6 bases from J, with 13 bases in between. This CDR3 is built from 15 residues. Germline CDR1 is MDHEN and CDR2 is SYDVKM. The CDR3, as DNA: TGTGCCAGCAGTTTAACCGGGGGCGCTTCCGGGGAGCTGTTTTTT. Translated: CASSLTGGASGELFF. The full variable domain, in which reference TRBV28 and TRBJ2-2 provide the parts outside the CDR3, is DVKVTQSSRYLVKRTGEKVFLECVQDMDHENMFWYRQDPGLGLRLIYFSYDVKMKEKGDIPEGYSVSREKKERFSLILESASTNQTSMYLCASSLTGGASGELFFGEGSRLTVL.

This rearrangement joins TRBV7-2 to TRBJ2-5, with TRBD2 identical over 9 bases. After removal of 4 bases from V and 2 bases from J, the junction contained 11 bases not matched to a gene. The germline V gene has CDR1 SGHTA and CDR2 FQGNSA. CDR3 length: 17 residues. The CDR3 is CASSYQVTTSGQETQYF. The CDR3 DNA reads as TGTGCCAGCAGCTACCAGGTGACGACTAGCGGACAAGAGACCCAGTACTTC. Supplemented by reference TRBV7-2 and TRBJ2-5, the full variable domain reads GAGVSQSPSNKVTEKGKDVELRCDPISGHTALYWYRQSLGQGLEFLIYFQGNSAPDKSGLPSDRFSAERTGGSVSTLTIQRTQQEDSAVYLCASSYQVTTSGQETQYFGPGTRLLVL.

In this sample, this clonotype turned up many times. The chain recombines TRBV12-3 or TRBV12-4 with TRBJ1-1, with D possibly TRBD1 on 6 matching bases. Trimming removed 8 bases at V and 6 bases at J, with 16 bases between. The CDR3 covers 13 residues. The CDR3 nucleotides read TGTGCCAGCGGGCAGGGGCTGATCGCTGAAGCTTTCTTT. Amino acid sequence: CASGQGLIAEAFF.

This clonotype occurred many times. This chain links TRBV3-1 with TRBJ2-3, with D tentatively TRBD1 or TRBD2 (7 bases each). V shed 4 bases and J shed 8 bases, with 22 bases lying between them. Germline-derived CDR1 and CDR2 are LGHDT and YNNKEL (reference sequence). The CDR3 contains 16 residues. The CDR3 DNA is TGTGCCAGCAGCCGCAGTCAACAGGGGAGGGAAGGTACGCAGTATTTT. Its protein is CASSRSQQGREGTQYF.

This clonotype has just a few counts. This chain links TRBV7-2 with TRBJ2-7, with D perhaps TRBD1 (6 bases). Trimming shortened V by 5 bases and J by 5 bases, and 16 bases separated the two germline ends. The length of the CDR3 is 14 residues. Per the germline V gene, CDR1 is SGHTA and CDR2 is FQGNSA. CDR3 DNA: TGTGCCAGCAGCAAACAGGGTTTAGGAAACGAGCAGTACTTC. It codes for CASSKQGLGNEQYF. Full variable domain (rest looked up from reference TRBV7-2 and TRBJ2-7): GAGVSQSPSNKVTEKGKDVELRCDPISGHTALYWYRQSLGQGLEFLIYFQGNSAPDKSGLPSDRFSAERTGGSVSTLTIQRTQQEDSAVYLCASSKQGLGNEQYFGPGTRLTVT.

The sample holds many counts of this clonotype. The chain links TRBV7-8 to TRBJ2-5, with TRBD1 matching over 8 bases. Trimming took 5 bases from V and 1 from J; bases not matched to a gene: 15. This CDR3 has 18 residues. The germline V gene has CDR1 SGHVS and CDR2 FQNEAQ. The CDR3 is CASSPRTGRRGVQETQYF. Here the CDR3 DNA reads TGTGCCAGCAGCCCACGGACAGGGCGAAGGGGTGTCCAAGAGACCCAGTACTTC.

To note about this clonotype: The junction does not match germline at one end; this may be a read error. V is TRBV6-8 and J is TRBJ1-1, with D unclear. There are 12 residues in the CDR3. CDR1 and CDR2 (germline): MNHGY, SAAAGT. The CDR3 DNA reads TGTGGCAGCAGTGCGACAAATGCTGAAGCTTTCTTT. It yields the protein CGSSATNAEAFF.

This clonotype was observed at least ten times. This rearrangement joins TRBV11-3 to TRBJ2-1; D is uncertain. Between the trimmed V and J ends, which lost 0 bases and 7 bases, there was a span of 13 bases. The CDR3 totals 15 residues. Germline lookup yields CDR1 SGHNT and CDR2 YENEEA. The CDR3 protein is CASSLDGLSTNEQFF. The DNA of the CDR3 is TGTGCCAGCAGCTTAGATGGGCTCTCCACGAATGAGCAGTTCTTC.

J is TRBJ2-7 and V is TRBV28, with D maybe TRBD2 (5 bases). In germline, CDR1 is MDHEN, CDR2 SYDVKM. V shed 3 bases and J shed 5 bases, with 14 bases lying between them. CDR3 size: 14 residues. CDR3 protein: CASSFRGLADEQYF. For the CDR3, the DNA is TGTGCCAGCAGTTTTCGAGGTCTAGCAGACGAGCAGTACTTC.

With respect to this clonotype: This clone may be a read error of a much larger clone one base away. The chain has TRBV28 and TRBJ1-1; no reliable D call. CDR3 length equals 13 residues. CDR1 and CDR2 from the germline V gene are MDHEN and SYDVKM. In nucleotides, the CDR3 is TGTGCCAGCAGTTTCAGCATGAACACTGAAGCTTCCTTT. Its translation is CASSFSMNTEASF.

This clonotype appeared many times. The V call is TRBV11-2, the J call TRBJ2-3; 10 bases line up with TRBD1. With V trimmed by 4 bases and J by 0 bases, 10 bases remained unmatched. The CDR3 length is 18 residues. Germline V gene sequence: CDR1 SGHAT, CDR2 FQNNGV. In DNA form, the CDR3 reads TGTGCCAGCAGCTCGACAGGGGGCGTAGGGTCTAGCACAGATACGCAGTATTTT. This gives the protein CASSSTGGVGSSTDTQYF.